The 14 T cell receptor beta chains below come from one sample, sequenced in a study of T-cell reconstitution after alpha-beta-depleted transplantation in children. Unique molecular identifiers were incorporated during preparation of the TCRbeta library. In TCRdb, the PCR reads were re-called with MiXCR into one record per CDR3 protein. Among about 240,000 distinct CDR3 sequences listed, 12% were seen once. This sample comprised PBMCs from the stem cell graft donor, obtained from the stem cell graft. The receptors derive from a human donor who donated a stem cell graft to a child with acute lymphoblastic leukemia.

The chain joins TRBV4-3 to TRBJ1-4; D not certain. The length of the CDR3 is 16 residues. Trimming removed 0 bases at V and 3 bases at J, with 11 bases between. Per germline, CDR1 LGHNA and CDR2 YSLEER. The CDR3 loop reads CASSQEYESPNEKLFF. The CDR3 DNA follows: TGCGCCAGCAGCCAAGAGTATGAGAGTCCTAATGAAAAACTGTTTTTT.

CDR3 protein: CASSFYEGGGYTF. CDR3 DNA: TGTGCCAGCAGTTTTTATGAGGGCGGTGGCTACACCTTC. The gene calls are TRBV6-6 and TRBJ1-2; D is undetermined. V was clipped by 4 bases and J by 7 bases, with 13 bases between them. This CDR3 has 13 amino acids. From germline, CDR1 is MNHNY and CDR2 SVGAGI (reference sequence).

At least ten counts were recorded for this clonotype. The genes are TRBV4-3 and TRBJ1-2, with D possibly TRBD1 on 6 matching bases. In germline, CDR1 is LGHNA, CDR2 YSLEER. The germline V and J ends were trimmed by 5 bases and 2 bases, with 12 bases remaining between them. The CDR3 has 14 amino acids. The CDR3 DNA follows: TGCGCCAGCAGCTCCTATGACAGGAACTATGGCTACACCTTC. This encodes CASSSYDRNYGYTF.

Ten or more counts support this clonotype. The V gene is TRBV6-1, the J gene TRBJ2-1, with 7 positions matching TRBD1. The CDR3 consists of 14 residues. The germline gives CDR1 MNHNS, CDR2 SASEGT. The V segment lost 7 bases and the J segment 7 bases; nucleotides outside the gene matches: 10. CDR3 nucleotide sequence: TGTGCCAGCACCCTGACAGGGTCAAGAAATGAGCAGTTCTTC. It yields the protein CASTLTGSRNEQFF.

This clonotype was picked up many times. The rearrangement uses TRBV28 and TRBJ1-3, with TRBD1 as a possible D gene (5 bases). Germline loops: CDR1 MDHEN, CDR2 SYDVKM. This CDR3 is built from 16 residues. V lost 3 bases to trimming and J lost 0 bases, with 12 bases between them. The CDR3: CASSFFQGDSGNTIYF. The CDR3 DNA is TGTGCCAGCAGTTTCTTCCAGGGAGACTCTGGAAACACCATATATTTT.

This clonotype appeared many times. V gene TRBV7-8 combines with J gene TRBJ2-4; TRBD2 aligns across 11 bases. This CDR3 spans 16 amino acids. Trimming at V came to 5 bases and at J to 1 base, leaving 4 bases not matched to a gene. Germline V CDR1 and CDR2: SGHVS, FQNEAQ. The CDR3 bases are TGTGCCAGCAGCAAACTAGCGGGAGATGCCAAAAACATTCAGTACTTC. This gives the protein CASSKLAGDAKNIQYF.

In this sample, this clonotype turned up many times. J is TRBJ1-6 and V is TRBV5-1; D gene ambiguous. Germline V gene lookup returns CDR1 SGHRS and CDR2 YFSETQ. V was cut by 0 bases and J by 8 bases, with 15 bases left in between. There are 16 residues in the CDR3. CDR3 in DNA: TGCGCCAGCAGCTTGGGCTTAGTTCGGGCAGATTCACCCCTCCACTTT. This sequence encodes CASSLGLVRADSPLHF. The entire variable domain, with the rest obtained from reference TRBV5-1 and TRBJ1-6, is as follows: KAGVTQTPRYLIKTRGQQVTLSCSPISGHRSVSWYQQTPGQGLQFLFEYFSETQRNKGNFPGRFSGRQFSNSRSEMNVSTLELGDSALYLCASSLGLVRADSPLHFGNGTRLTVT.

This clonotype has a count of ten or more. This chain links TRBV9 with TRBJ2-4; D unclear. V shed 0 bases and J shed 1 base, with 8 bases lying between them. From germline, CDR1 is SGDLS and CDR2 YYNGEE. There are 15 residues in the CDR3. DNA of the CDR3: TGTGCCAGCAGCGTAGGACCAGCGGCCAAAAACATTCAGTACTTC. It yields the protein CASSVGPAAKNIQYF.

This clonotype showed up many times. The chain links TRBV27 to TRBJ2-5; D possibly corresponds to TRBD2 (6 bases). CDR1 and CDR2 (germline): MNHEY, SMNVEV (reference sequence). Trimming took 5 bases from V and 1 from J, leaving 14 bases between them. CDR3 length: 15 amino acids. CDR3 residues: CASSILWDSQETQYF. The CDR3 nucleotides read TGTGCCAGCAGTATCCTATGGGACTCCCAAGAGACCCAGTACTTC.

The DNA for the CDR3 is TGTGCCAGCAGCTTAGCTGGGATGGGGCAGTACACCGGGGAGCTGTTTTTT. Its translation: CASSLAGMGQYTGELFF. The chain recombines TRBV7-2 with TRBJ2-2; D perhaps matches TRBD1 (5 bases). This CDR3 contains 17 residues. Germline loops: CDR1 SGHTA, CDR2 FQGNSA. Between the trimmed V and J ends, which lost 0 bases and 3 bases, there was a span of 14 bases.

In its sample, this clonotype was seen many times. The J gene is TRBJ2-1, the V gene TRBV5-1; D call uncertain. CDR1 and CDR2 (germline): SGHRS, YFSETQ. Trimming removed 3 bases from V and 1 base from J, with 17 bases in between. This CDR3 has 17 residues. The CDR3: CASSWPITRPSYNEQFF. As DNA, the CDR3 is TGCGCCAGCAGCTGGCCGATTACAAGGCCATCCTACAATGAGCAGTTCTTC. Drawing the rest from reference TRBV5-1 and TRBJ2-1, the complete variable domain is KAGVTQTPRYLIKTRGQQVTLSCSPISGHRSVSWYQQTPGQGLQFLFEYFSETQRNKGNFPGRFSGRQFSNSRSEMNVSTLELGDSALYLCASSWPITRPSYNEQFFGPGTRLTVL.

This clonotype was found many times. The chain carries TRBV4-1 and TRBJ1-2, with TRBD1 matching 10 bases. Germline values: CDR1 MGHRA, CDR2 YSYEKL. CDR3 length: 16 residues. V gave up 0 bases and J gave up 6 bases; unmatched junction bases: 7. In DNA form, the CDR3 reads TGCGCCAGCAGCCAAGATATAATCGGGACAGGGGATGGCTACACCTTC. This encodes CASSQDIIGTGDGYTF.

This clonotype was found many times. The chain has TRBV27 and TRBJ2-7, with TRBD1 matching over 9 bases. Trimming removed 3 bases from V and 5 bases from J; junction bases left unmatched: 5. The CDR3 runs 14 residues. Per the germline V gene, CDR1 is MNHEY and CDR2 is SMNVEV (reference sequence). The CDR3 sequence: CASSFRDRDHEQYF. The DNA of the CDR3 is TGTGCCAGCAGTTTCCGGGACAGGGACCACGAGCAGTACTTC.

This clonotype was seen repeatedly, ten times or more. Written as DNA, the CDR3 is TGTGCCAGCAGTTCCCTCCTAGCGGGAAGGGGGGCAGATACGCAGTATTTT. Translating gives CASSSLLAGRGADTQYF. This chain connects TRBV27 to TRBJ2-3; 9 nucleotides agree with TRBD2. Unmatched junction bases numbered 12, after V lost 4 bases and J lost 4 bases. Germline V gives CDR1 MNHEY, CDR2 SMNVEV (reference sequence). This CDR3 has 17 residues.